In this sample, the clone carrying this T cell receptor (beta chain) turned up a few times. Its antigen is as yet unknown. Possible read error: a much larger clone is one base away. Based on a CD8+CD4-CCR7+CD45RA+ profile, naive CD8 T cells were sorted. This CDR3 has 11 amino acids. Germline CDR1 and CDR2: MDHEN and SYDVKM. V shed 6 bases, J shed 14 bases, and the junction held 7 bases outside the gene matches. The bulk TCR libraries were made with methods described before and with listed TCR primers. TCRdb re-called the PCR reads through MiXCR, storing one row per CDR3 protein. The sample includes over 300,000 distinct CDR3 sequences, 24% of them seen just once. This entry is derived from a study of molecular identifiers for immune sequencing clone quantification. Points from the study as a whole: It was shown that clones above 20 RNA copies held over 99% of effector molecules, but under 1% in naive cells.

The specimen sequenced was naive CD8+ T cells from blood, with Jurkat cell RNA spiked in. The subset was: FACS-sorted CD8+CD4-CCR7+CD45RA+ naive T cells. The V gene is TRBV28, the J gene TRBJ2-3; the match to TRBD1 covers 8 bases. The sequence was obtained from a human donor in good health. Some libraries in this study had Jurkat cell RNA spiked in. DNA for the CDR3: TGTGCCAGCAGCCAGACAGGGGTCCCGTATTTT. Amino acid sequence: CASSQTGVPYF.